This T cell receptor (beta chain) comes out of a study of tumor and adjacent non-tumor tissue in lung cancer. Notes on the study in general: Significantly higher TCR diversity was found in tumor than normal lung.

A modified ARM-PCR protocol with three rounds of nested PCR amplified TCRbeta. TCRdb passed the multiplex PCR reads through MiXCR, listing each CDR3 protein once. The table has 100,000 or so distinct CDR3 sequences, 65% seen once. This sample's RNA came from whole unsorted tissue. Distant lung tissue was collected more than 3 cm away from the tumor edge. On this clonotype: Its antigen is still unknown.

V was cut by 7 bases and J by 5 bases, with 6 bases left in between. Germline-derived CDR1 and CDR2 are SGHAT and FQDESV (reference sequence). This CDR3 has 11 residues. This TCR was recovered from a man aged 30 to 45 with non-small cell lung cancer. Material for sequencing was distant non-tumor lung tissue. The chain links TRBV11-1 to TRBJ2-1, with D hard to call. The CDR3 is CASTNDNEQFF. CDR3 coding DNA: TGTGCCAGCACCAATGACAATGAGCAGTTCTTC.